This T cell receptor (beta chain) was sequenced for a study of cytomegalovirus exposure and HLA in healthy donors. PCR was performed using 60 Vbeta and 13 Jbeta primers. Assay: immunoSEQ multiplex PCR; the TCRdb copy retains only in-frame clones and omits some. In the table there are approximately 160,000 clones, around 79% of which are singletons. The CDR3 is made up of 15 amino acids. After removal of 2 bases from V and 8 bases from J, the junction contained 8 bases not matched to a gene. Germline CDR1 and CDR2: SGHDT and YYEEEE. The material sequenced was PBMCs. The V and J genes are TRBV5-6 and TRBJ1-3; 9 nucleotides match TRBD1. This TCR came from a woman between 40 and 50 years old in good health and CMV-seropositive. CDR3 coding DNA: TGTGCCAGCAGCTTTGTGGGACAGGGAGATTACACCATATATTTT. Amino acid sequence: CASSFVGQGDYTIYF.